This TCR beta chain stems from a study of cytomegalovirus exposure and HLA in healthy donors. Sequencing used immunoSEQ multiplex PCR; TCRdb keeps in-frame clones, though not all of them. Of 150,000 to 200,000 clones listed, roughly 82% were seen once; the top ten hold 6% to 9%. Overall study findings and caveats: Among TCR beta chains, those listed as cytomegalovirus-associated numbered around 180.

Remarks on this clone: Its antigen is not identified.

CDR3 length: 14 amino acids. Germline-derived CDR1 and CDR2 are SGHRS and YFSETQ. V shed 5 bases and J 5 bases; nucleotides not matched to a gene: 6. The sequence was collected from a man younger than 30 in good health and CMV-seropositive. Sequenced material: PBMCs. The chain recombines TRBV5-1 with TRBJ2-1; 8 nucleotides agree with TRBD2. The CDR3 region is CASRVVAGHNEQFF. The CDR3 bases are TGCGCCAGCAGGGTGGTAGCGGGACACAATGAGCAGTTCTTC.